Below, 24 T cell receptor beta chains from the same sample are listed, as sequenced in a study of breast tumors, draining lymph nodes, adjacent tissues. Breast cancer patients provided tissue from their axillary draining lymph nodes. MiXCR, run by TCRdb on the multiplex PCR reads, gives a single entry per CDR3 protein. The sample lists more than 80,000 distinct CDR3 sequences; approximately 28% were seen once. Sequenced input: axillary lymph node tissue. These receptors all stem from a female donor with breast cancer. Some clones in this sample may be carry-over from other donors' samples.

This clonotype was recorded many times. V usage is TRBV6-1 and J usage is TRBJ1-3; D remains ambiguous. The CDR3 length is 12 residues. The V gene lost 1 base and the J gene lost 4 bases, with 2 bases spanning the gap. The germline gives CDR1 MNHNS, CDR2 SASEGT. CDR3 in DNA: TGTGCCAGCAGTGAAGTCGGAAACACCATATATTTT. This encodes CASSEVGNTIYF.

Notes on this clonotype: This CDR3 is missing its conserved last phenylalanine or tryptophan, likely due to a read error. The chain carries TRBV7-3 and TRBJ2-5; 9 nucleotides agree with TRBD1. The V gene's germline CDR1 is SGHTA and CDR2 FQGTGA. The CDR3 consists of 14 residues. The CDR3 DNA is TGTACCAGCAGCTTAACAGGGGGCGGTGAGACCCAGTACCTC. Amino acid sequence: CTSSLTGGGETQYL.

This clonotype was picked up many times. This sequence joins TRBV29-1 and TRBJ2-4; maybe TRBD2 (7 bases). The CDR3 is made up of 16 amino acids. Trimming cost V 0 bases and J 2 bases, with 14 bases left between them. Germline assignment: CDR1 SQVTM and CDR2 ANQGSEA. The CDR3 loop is CSVEDGGAITKNIQYF. The CDR3 nucleotides are TGCAGCGTTGAAGATGGGGGGGCTATCACCAAAAACATTCAGTACTTC.

Many counts were recorded for this clonotype. This sequence joins TRBV24-1 and TRBJ2-3; tentative D call: TRBD1 (7 bases). CDR3 size: 12 residues. Trimming stripped 4 bases from V and 9 bases from J, with 10 bases between. The germline CDR1 and CDR2 sequences are KGHDR and SFDVKD. CDR3 residues: CATSEAGGTQYF. CDR3 coding DNA: TGTGCCACCAGTGAAGCAGGGGGGACGCAGTATTTT.

This clonotype was detected many times. The rearrangement links TRBV5-1 to TRBJ2-1; D is uncertain. CDR3 length: 14 residues. V shed 4 bases and J shed 9 bases, with 17 bases lying between them. Germline V gene lookup returns CDR1 SGHRS and CDR2 YFSETQ. The CDR3 here is CASSPLVGVGEQFF. The CDR3 DNA reads as TGCGCCAGCAGCCCCCTCGTTGGGGTGGGTGAGCAGTTCTTC. The full variable domain, its missing parts supplied by reference TRBV5-1 and TRBJ2-1, is KAGVTQTPRYLIKTRGQQVTLSCSPISGHRSVSWYQQTPGQGLQFLFEYFSETQRNKGNFPGRFSGRQFSNSRSEMNVSTLELGDSALYLCASSPLVGVGEQFFGPGTRLTVL.

V and J are TRBV6-2 or TRBV6-3 and TRBJ2-2; 10 nucleotides agree with TRBD1. Trimming removed 6 bases from V and 3 bases from J; junction bases left unmatched: 4. The CDR3 is made up of 15 amino acids. Per germline, CDR1 MNHEY and CDR2 SVGEGT. This CDR3 is CASRTGGVYTGELFF. The CDR3 DNA reads TGTGCCAGCAGGACAGGGGGCGTCTACACCGGGGAGCTGTTTTTT.

Only a few counts were recorded for this clonotype. Relative to the germline gene, one junction end is altered; a read error may explain this. This chain uses TRBV28 with TRBJ1-1, with a possible D match to TRBD1 (5 bases). Per the germline V gene, CDR1 is MDHEN and CDR2 is SYDVKM. The CDR3 runs to 12 residues. The CDR3 protein is CASSLLRTEAFF. In nucleotides, the CDR3 is TGTGCCAGTAGTTTACTCCGGACAGAAGCTTTCTTT.

This clonotype was found many times. The gene calls are TRBV7-9 and TRBJ1-2, with a possible D match to TRBD1 (6 bases). Germline V gene sequence: CDR1 SEHNR, CDR2 FQNEAQ (reference sequence). The CDR3 covers 14 residues. V was pared by 4 bases and J by 6 bases, with 15 bases between. The CDR3 nucleotides read TGTGCCAGCAGCTACAGGGATCCCGGGGATGGCTACACCTTC. As protein: CASSYRDPGDGYTF.

This clonotype was detected many times. This chain joins TRBV4-2 and TRBJ2-1; weak D call: TRBD2 (7 bases). The CDR3 length is 15 residues. Germline V gives CDR1 LGHNA, CDR2 YNFKEQ. V was pared by 3 bases and J by 5 bases, with 14 bases between. The CDR3 is CASSQGGADHNEQFF. The CDR3 bases are TGTGCCAGCAGCCAGGGGGGGGCAGATCACAATGAGCAGTTCTTC.

The rearrangement joins TRBV5-6 to TRBJ2-1; the D call may be TRBD1 or TRBD2 (5 bases each). This CDR3 is 18 amino acids long. The germline CDR1 and CDR2 sequences are SGHDT and YYEEEE. Between the trimmed V and J ends, which lost 4 bases and 0 bases, there was a span of 20 bases. The CDR3 here is CASSRVLGRTLSYNEQFF. The CDR3 DNA follows: TGTGCCAGCAGCCGGGTCTTGGGACGGACCCTCTCCTACAATGAGCAGTTCTTC.

This clonotype was seen many times. J is TRBJ2-1 and V is TRBV2; D is possibly TRBD1 or TRBD2 (5 bases each). The CDR3 has 14 residues. CDR1 SNHLY and CDR2 FYNNEI come from the germline V gene. Between the trimmed V and J ends, which lost 7 bases and 7 bases, there was a span of 17 bases. CDR3 sequence: CASTRDGGSNEQFF. The CDR3 coding sequence is TGTGCCAGCACCCGGGACGGTGGGAGTAATGAGCAGTTCTTC.

A word on this clonotype: A read error may explain this, as a much larger clone is one base away. The V call is TRBV29-1, the J call TRBJ1-1, with D possibly being TRBD1 (5 bases). This CDR3 has 12 amino acids. Between the trimmed V and J ends, which lost 4 bases and 7 bases, there was a span of 13 bases. Germline values: CDR1 SQVTM, CDR2 ANQGSEA. DNA of the CDR3: TGCAGCGTTGGTAGACTTGGGGGTGAAGCTTTCTTT. Amino acids: CSVGRLGGEAFF.

This clonotype came up many times. The chain uses TRBV24-1 and TRBJ2-1; 7 nucleotides match TRBD2. V lost 5 bases and J lost 4; bases outside the gene matches: 7. CDR3 length: 15 residues. Germline CDR1 KGHDR, CDR2 SFDVKD. The CDR3 region has the DNA TGTGCCACCAGTGGCACTAGCGAGTCATACAATGAGCAGTTCTTC. It codes for CATSGTSESYNEQFF.

The chain has TRBV6-4 and TRBJ2-3; D not resolved. Trimming pared 4 bases from V and 2 bases from J, leaving 10 bases between. Germline CDR1 MRHNA, CDR2 SNTAGT. This CDR3 region has 14 residues. The CDR3 coding sequence is TGTGCCAGCAGTGCCCCCCTCCCCACAGATACGCAGTATTTT. Residues: CASSAPLPTDTQYF.

This clonotype was picked up one time. The rearrangement joins TRBV20-1 to TRBJ2-3, with D possibly being TRBD1 or TRBD2 (6 bases each). Germline-derived CDR1 and CDR2 are DFQATT and SNEGSKA (reference sequence). V was clipped by 2 bases and J by 2 bases, with 14 bases between them. This CDR3 is 15 amino acids long. CDR3 DNA: TGCAGTGCTAGAAGACTAGGGGGAGTCACAGATACGCAGTATTTT. Residues: CSARRLGGVTDTQYF.

This clonotype was counted ten times or more. The rearrangement joins TRBV6-5 to TRBJ1-3; 8 nucleotides align to TRBD1. The length of the CDR3 is 14 residues. J gave up 5 bases and V 6 bases, and 6 bases lay outside the gene matches. The germline V gene has CDR1 MNHEY and CDR2 SVGAGI. The CDR3: CASSPRGRRNTIYF. The CDR3 DNA is TGTGCCAGCAGCCCCAGGGGGCGAAGAAACACCATATATTTT.

Ten or more counts support this clonotype. The chain joins TRBV7-6 to TRBJ2-5, with D perhaps assigned TRBD1 or TRBD2 (5 bases each). This CDR3 comprises 14 residues. Trimming pared 4 bases from V and 13 bases from J, leaving 22 bases between. Germline V lookup: CDR1 SGHVS, CDR2 FNYEAQ. For the CDR3, the DNA is TGTGCCAGCAGCTCCAGGTCCGTCGGGGACCGTCCGTACTTC. It translates to CASSSRSVGDRPYF.

This clonotype was counted ten times or more. The chain carries TRBV7-3 and TRBJ2-2, with D possibly TRBD1 on 5 matching bases. Trimming stripped 2 bases from V and 10 bases from J, with 8 bases between. The CDR3 contains 12 residues. From germline, CDR1 is SGHTA and CDR2 FQGTGA. CDR3 loop: CASSLDSLELFF. In nucleotides, the CDR3 is TGTGCCAGCAGCTTAGACAGCCTGGAGCTGTTTTTT.

Many counts were recorded for this clonotype. The genes are TRBV5-1 and TRBJ2-7, with D possibly TRBD1 on 6 matching bases. There are 14 residues in the CDR3. Trimming shortened V by 0 bases and J by 2 bases, and 9 bases separated the two germline ends. Germline V lookup: CDR1 SGHRS, CDR2 YFSETQ. CDR3 sequence (DNA): TGCGCCAGCAGCTTGGGGACAGCCCCCTACGAGCAGTACTTC. Residues: CASSLGTAPYEQYF.

A word on this clonotype: Germline is not matched at one junction end, which may reflect a read error. This chain joins TRBV7-3 and TRBJ2-5; tentatively, D is TRBD1 or TRBD2 (7 bases each). CDR3 length: 17 residues. In germline, CDR1 is SGHTA, CDR2 FQGTGA. The DNA of the CDR3 is TGTGCCAGCAGCTTAACAGGGGGCGCGGGGGCCCAAGAGTCCCAGTACTTC. Translation: CASSLTGGAGAQESQYF.

Only a few counts were recorded for this clonotype. The chain couples TRBV2 to TRBJ2-1; TRBD2 is a possible D gene (5 bases). V was shortened by 4 bases and J by 7 bases, with 17 bases between the two germline ends. CDR1 SNHLY and CDR2 FYNNEI come from the germline V gene. The CDR3 extends over 15 amino acids. The DNA of the CDR3 is TGTGCCAGCAGTGGAGGAGCGGTCTCGAAAAATGAGCAGTTCTTC. Translation: CASSGGAVSKNEQFF.

The sample holds many counts of this clonotype. An end of the junction differs from the germline gene, which may be a read error. V and J are TRBV24-1 and TRBJ2-1, with 11 bases lining up with TRBD2. CDR3 length equals 16 residues. CDR1 and CDR2 (germline): KGHDR, SFDVKD. CDR3 amino acids: CATSDLSGRGDNGQFF. The CDR3 DNA sequence: TGTGCCACCAGTGACCTTAGCGGGAGGGGGGACAATGGGCAGTTCTTC.

This clonotype appeared many times. The chain has TRBV6-2 or TRBV6-3 and TRBJ1-5; no firm D call. CDR1 MNHEY and CDR2 SVGEGT come from the germline V gene. The CDR3 is 15 amino acids. Trimming stripped 5 bases from V and 1 base from J, with 12 bases between. CDR3 loop: CASSQQSISNQPQHF. The CDR3 nucleotides read TGTGCCAGCAGTCAACAAAGCATCAGCAATCAGCCCCAGCATTTT.

This clonotype showed up many times. The chain carries TRBV11-2 and TRBJ2-7; TRBD2 matches at 12 bases. Germline V gives CDR1 SGHAT, CDR2 FQNNGV. Trimming took 3 bases from V and 5 from J; bases not matched to a gene: 8. There are 16 residues in the CDR3. This CDR3 reads CASSFGLAGPRDEQYF. For the CDR3, the DNA is TGTGCCAGCAGCTTCGGACTAGCGGGACCCCGGGACGAGCAGTACTTC.